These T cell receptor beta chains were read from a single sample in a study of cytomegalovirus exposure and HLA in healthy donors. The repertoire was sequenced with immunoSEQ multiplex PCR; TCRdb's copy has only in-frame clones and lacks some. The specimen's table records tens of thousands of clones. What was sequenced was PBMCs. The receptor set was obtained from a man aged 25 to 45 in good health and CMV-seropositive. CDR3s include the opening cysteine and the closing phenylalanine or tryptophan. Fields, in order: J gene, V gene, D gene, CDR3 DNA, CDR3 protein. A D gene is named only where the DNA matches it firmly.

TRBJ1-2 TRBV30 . TGTGCCTGGACAGGGCAAGGGTATGGCTACACCTTC CAWTGQGYGYTF
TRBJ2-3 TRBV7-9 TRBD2 TGTGCCAGCAGCTTAGGAATACTAGCGGGTGTGGATACGCAGTATTTT CASSLGILAGVDTQYF
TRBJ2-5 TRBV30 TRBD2 TGTGCCTGGGACCGTGGGGGCGGGGGGGAGACCCAGTACTTC CAWDRGGGGETQYF
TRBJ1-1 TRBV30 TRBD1 TGTGCCTGGAGTGTACTCGGGACAGGGGGCACTGAAGCTTTCTTT CAWSVLGTGGTEAFF
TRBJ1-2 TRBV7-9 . TGTGCCAGCAGCTTAGCTGGAACAGGCGTGAATGGCTACACCTTC CASSLAGTGVNGYTF
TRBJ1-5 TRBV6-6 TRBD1 TGTGCCAGCTCCCCAGGACAGGAATTTCAGCCCCAGCATTTT CASSPGQEFQPQHF
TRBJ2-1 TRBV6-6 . TGTGCCAGCAGTTCGGAGGGGTTCGGGAATGAGCAGTTCTTC CASSSEGFGNEQFF
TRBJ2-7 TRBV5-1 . TGCGCCAGCAGCTTGGCTACGGGGGGACAGGCTCGGGACGAGCAGTACTTC CASSLATGGQARDEQYF
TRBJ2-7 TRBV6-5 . TGTGCCAGAAGTGGACAGTACGAGCAGTACTTC CARSGQYEQYF
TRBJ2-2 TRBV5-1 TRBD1 TGCGCCAGCAGCTCCAGGACAGGTAACACCGGGGAGCTGTTTTTT CASSSRTGNTGELFF
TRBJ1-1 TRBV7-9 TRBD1 TGTGCCAGCAGCTTATTCAGGGGGTTGATCATGAACACTGAAGCTTTCTTT CASSLFRGLIMNTEAFF
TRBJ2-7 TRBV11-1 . TGTGCCAGCAGCCGCGGCCCACGCGAGCAGTACTTC CASSRGPREQYF
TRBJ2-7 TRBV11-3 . TGTGCCAGCAGCTTAGGAGGGGGAGGGTACGAGCAGTACTTC CASSLGGGGYEQYF
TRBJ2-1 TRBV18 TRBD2 TGTGCCAGCTCGTCCGGGACTAGCGGGAGTCGTCAGCTTCCTGAGCAGTTCTTC CASSSGTSGSRQLPEQFF
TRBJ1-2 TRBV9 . TGTGCCAGCAGCGTAGGAGGGAACTATGGCTACACCTTC CASSVGGNYGYTF
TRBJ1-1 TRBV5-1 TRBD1 TGCGCCAGCAGCTTGGTCAGGGACAGCCCCAACACTGAAGCTTTCTTT CASSLVRDSPNTEAFF
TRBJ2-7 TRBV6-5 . TGTGCCAGCAGCCCCCGGGGTGCCGAGCAGTACTTC CASSPRGAEQYF
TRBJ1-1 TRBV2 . TGTGCCAGCACAGGAATAAACACTGAAGCTTTCTTT CASTGINTEAFF
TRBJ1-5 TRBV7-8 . TGTGCCAGCAGCTTCCGGGAAACGGCTGATCAGCCCCAGCATTTT CASSFRETADQPQHF
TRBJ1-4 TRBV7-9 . TGTGCCAGCAGCTTAGTCGCAGTCATCGTCCAAAAACTGTTTTTT CASSLVAVIVQKLFF